A selection of T cell receptor beta chains follows, all from one sample in a study of T-cell memory formation after mild COVID-19. TCRdb reanalysed the 5' RACE reads using MiXCR and keeps one entry per CDR3 protein. The repertoire holds 450,000 to 700,000 distinct CDR3 sequences, with 18% as singletons. Sequencing was carried out using PBMCs or a T cell subset sorted from them (not recorded which). These receptors all stem from an adult woman who had mild COVID-19 (a few samples of this study predate the infection). Cell type and time point are not known. The conserved cysteine and the conserved F or W are not part of the CDR3 here.

J	V	CDR3
TRBJ1-5	TRBV19	ASSVPQSNQPQH
TRBJ1-1	TRBV12-3/TRBV12-4	ASSFGRTEAF
TRBJ1-3	TRBV6-6	ASSRERLPGSGNTIY
TRBJ1-1	TRBV4-3	ASSPTFRGYTEAF
TRBJ2-1	TRBV9	ASSVDGSLFDNEQF
TRBJ2-3	TRBV12-3/TRBV12-4	ASHLGTRSTDTQY
TRBJ1-2	TRBV25-1	ASSLEGAAGYT
TRBJ2-3	TRBV7-2	ASSLASLAGGPRTDTQY
TRBJ2-3	TRBV25-1	ASSGDRGVWDTQY
TRBJ2-1	TRBV20-1	SARDPGLAGKDEQF
TRBJ2-7	TRBV7-2	ASSTESSGYSSYEQY
TRBJ2-7	TRBV30	AWSRGGDRDYEQY